This paragraph covers one T cell receptor (beta chain) sequence. Its antigen remains unknown. CDR1 is KGHSH and CDR2 is LQKENI in the germline V gene. The CDR3 loop spans 14 amino acids. The V end lost 4 bases, the J end lost 1 base, and 8 bases lay between the germline ends. The record originates from a study of T cell responses to AZD1222 COVID-19 vaccine. Study-level findings and limits: Donors were largely white British and mainly female; clonal diversity was possibly underestimated.

Profiling relied on immunoSEQ multiplex PCR, and the TCRdb table lists in-frame clones only, not all of them. The sample has more than 110,000 clones; around nine tenths are singletons. The clonotype was recovered from an adult in good health. The chain links TRBV18 to TRBJ2-1, with D maybe TRBD2 (5 bases). This material consisted of peripheral blood, taken on day 0 of AZD1222 vaccination. The CDR3 spells CASSLPGSYNEQFF. The CDR3, as DNA: TGTGCCAGCTCACTCCCGGGGTCCTACAATGAGCAGTTCTTC.